The next 5 T cell receptor beta chains were all read from a single sample in a study of beta chain features in type 1 diabetes. The study's findings and limits: Moderately but significantly shorter TCRB CDR3s were found in Type 1 diabetes patients in all four CD4+ subsets.

Since all of the isolated RNA was reverse transcribed, expressed TCRB transcripts were what got sequenced. The protocol was immunoSEQ multiplex PCR, while the TCRdb copy is restricted to in-frame clones and leaves out a portion. The sample comprises under 350,000 clones, 14% of which are singletons, and approximately 0.015% rests with the top ten. For these TCRs, the target antigens are not known. The sample consisted of naive CD4+ T cells from blood. The receptors shown here come from a man aged 30 to 45 with type 1 diabetes.

This rearrangement joins TRBV5-6 to TRBJ2-7, with 12 bases that match TRBD2. This CDR3 has 15 residues. V gave up 5 bases and J gave up 2 bases; unmatched junction bases: 5. Germline CDR1 and CDR2: SGHDT and YYEEEE. The CDR3 here is CASRSTSGSPYEQYF. Written as DNA, the CDR3 is TGTGCCAGCAGGTCGACTAGCGGGAGCCCCTACGAGCAGTACTTC.

The chain combines TRBV5-4 with TRBJ2-3; 10 nucleotides agree with TRBD2. The CDR3 extends over 16 amino acids. In germline, CDR1 is SGHNT, CDR2 YYREEE (reference sequence). Trimming took 5 bases from V and 2 from J; bases not matched to a gene: 8. CDR3 nucleotide sequence: TGTGCCAGCAGTTTGAAAGCGGGAGGGCCCACAGATACGCAGTATTTT. It yields the protein CASSLKAGGPTDTQYF.

This clone was picked up a small number of times. The V and J genes are TRBV7-6 and TRBJ2-7, with a weak D call TRBD1 (5 bases). Germline V gene data show CDR1 as SGHVS and CDR2 as FNYEAQ. The CDR3 is 12 residues long. V was clipped by 5 bases and J by 7 bases, with 12 bases between them. Here the CDR3 DNA reads TGTGCCAGCAGCCGTTCCAGGGAAGAGCAGTACTTC. Residues: CASSRSREEQYF.

This clone was seen a few times. The V and J genes are TRBV6-5 and TRBJ2-3, with 8 bases lining up with TRBD1. CDR1 is MNHEY and CDR2 is SVGAGI in the germline V gene. The CDR3 loop spans 14 amino acids. V gave up 6 bases and J gave up 4 bases; unmatched junction bases: 6. The CDR3 bases are TGTGCCAGCAGGCCCGGGACAGGTTCAGATACGCAGTATTTT. As protein: CASRPGTGSDTQYF.

This clone showed up just a few times. This rearrangement joins TRBV4-2 to TRBJ2-7; 11 bases fit TRBD2. The ends lost 1 base at V and 2 bases at J; junction bases unmatched: 4. The CDR3 totals 16 residues. The V gene's germline CDR1 is LGHNA and CDR2 YNFKEQ. CDR3 region: CASSQGTSGSAYEQYF. The CDR3 nucleotides read TGTGCCAGCAGCCAAGGGACTAGCGGGTCGGCCTACGAGCAGTACTTC.